The 29 T cell receptor beta chains below were found in one sample sequenced in a study of human T cells and chemical hapten exposure. Sample time point: patch test 1, 2 weeks after DPC sensitization. The sample's treatment: therapeutic diphenylcyclopropenone sensitization with weekly scalp DPC. Via MiXCR, TCRdb re-called the RACE reads, giving one row per CDR3 protein. Found here are roughly 72,000 distinct CDR3 sequences, over 9% of them singletons; the top ten hold about 1.4%. This sample comprised whole blood, obtained in connection with sensitization to the hapten diphenylcyclopropenone (DPC). Receptors originate from a woman between 45 and 65 years old with alopecia areata. Some clones in this sample may be carry-over from other donors' samples.

The V gene is TRBV28, the J gene TRBJ2-5; tentatively, D is TRBD1 (5 bases). The CDR3 consists of 13 residues. V dropped 5 bases and J dropped 2 bases, with 9 bases sitting between them. Germline loops: CDR1 MDHEN, CDR2 SYDVKM. CDR3 DNA: TGTGCCAGCAGTCCCCAGGGACAAGAGACCCAGTACTTC. The encoded protein is CASSPQGQETQYF.

This clonotype came up many times. The chain links TRBV12-3 or TRBV12-4 to TRBJ1-1; tentative D call: TRBD1 (5 bases). Trimming left V 3 bases short and J 0 bases short, with 5 bases between. The CDR3 runs to 13 residues. The DNA for the CDR3 is TGTGCCAGCAGTTTGGGGGTGAACACTGAAGCTTTCTTT. It specifies CASSLGVNTEAFF.

This clonotype has a handful of counts. The genes are TRBV10-3 and TRBJ2-1, with TRBD2 as a possible D gene (6 bases). Germline CDR1 is ENHRY and CDR2 is SYGVKD. This CDR3 region has 14 residues. The V end was cut by 2 bases, the J end by 5 bases, with 10 bases between. CDR3 in DNA: TGTGCCATCAGTGAGGCGGGACCAAACAATGAGCAGTTCTTC. This encodes CAISEAGPNNEQFF.

This rearrangement joins TRBV5-4 to TRBJ2-3; TRBD2 matches at 13 bases. Losses at the gene ends were 4 bases for V and 4 bases for J; bases not matched to a gene: 9. Germline V lookup: CDR1 SGHNT, CDR2 YYREEE (reference sequence). This CDR3 comprises 17 residues. CDR3 DNA sequence: TGTGCCAGCAGCCTACGGACTAGCGGGGGAGCGGCAGATACGCAGTATTTT. Encoded protein: CASSLRTSGGAADTQYF.

This clonotype was seen repeatedly, ten times or more. V and J are TRBV20-1 and TRBJ2-1, with D unclear. The V gene's germline CDR1 is DFQATT and CDR2 SNEGSKA (reference sequence). This CDR3 is 15 amino acids long. V gave up 0 bases and J gave up 1 base, with 10 bases separating them. The CDR3 region is CSARDLTASYNEQFF. DNA for the CDR3: TGCAGTGCTAGAGATCTGACCGCTTCCTACAATGAGCAGTTCTTC.

This clonotype was observed at least ten times. This chain uses TRBV6-1 with TRBJ2-7, with a tentative D call TRBD1 (6 bases). The V and J ends lost 6 bases and 3 bases respectively, with 9 bases between them. Germline-derived CDR1 and CDR2 are MNHNS and SASEGT. CDR3 size: 12 residues. The CDR3 coding sequence is TGTGCCAGCAGGCCACAGGGCTACGAGCAGTACTTC. As protein: CASRPQGYEQYF.

This clonotype was picked up a small number of times. V gene TRBV28 combines with J gene TRBJ2-2, with D possibly being TRBD2 (6 bases). This CDR3 comprises 17 residues. Germline V lookup: CDR1 MDHEN, CDR2 SYDVKM. The V end lost 2 bases, the J end lost 5 bases, and 18 bases lay between the germline ends. This chain's CDR3 is CASSLNLRGSETGELFF. CDR3 coding DNA: TGTGCCAGCAGTTTAAACCTACGGGGGAGTGAGACCGGGGAGCTGTTTTTT.

This chain links TRBV7-9 with TRBJ1-2; D gene ambiguous. The germline V gene encodes CDR1 SEHNR and CDR2 FQNEAQ (reference sequence). V was clipped by 7 bases and J by 6 bases, with 15 bases between them. The CDR3 runs to 13 residues. The CDR3 sequence: CASTPRENNGYTF. The CDR3 DNA follows: TGTGCCAGCACCCCGAGGGAAAACAATGGCTACACCTTC. The full variable domain, rest sourced from reference TRBV7-9 and TRBJ1-2, is DTGVSQNPRHKITKRGQNVTFRCDPISEHNRLYWYRQTLGQGPEFLTYFQNEAQLEKSRLLSDRFSAERPKGSFSTLEIQRTEQGDSAMYLCASTPRENNGYTFGSGTRLTVV.

The chain combines TRBV7-9 with TRBJ1-1, with a possible D match to TRBD1 (6 bases). From germline, CDR1 is SEHNR and CDR2 FQNEAQ (reference sequence). The CDR3 is made up of 15 amino acids. Trimming left V 3 bases short and J 1 base short, with 12 bases between. Written as DNA, the CDR3 is TGTGCCAGCAGCTTCGCGGGGGGCCAGAACACTGAAGCTTTCTTT. Protein product: CASSFAGGQNTEAFF. Supplemented by reference TRBV7-9 and TRBJ1-1, the full variable domain reads DTGVSQNPRHKITKRGQNVTFRCDPISEHNRLYWYRQTLGQGPEFLTYFQNEAQLEKSRLLSDRFSAERPKGSFSTLEIQRTEQGDSAMYLCASSFAGGQNTEAFFGQGTRLTVV.

The V gene is TRBV29-1, the J gene TRBJ1-2, with TRBD1 identical over 7 bases. The V and J ends lost 6 bases and 4 bases, in that order; junction bases with no gene match: 11. The CDR3 has 14 amino acids. The germline CDR1 and CDR2 sequences are SQVTM and ANQGSEA. CDR3 sequence reads: CSVAIDRVSYGYTF. The CDR3 DNA is TGCAGCGTCGCGATCGACAGGGTCTCCTATGGCTACACCTTC.

This chain connects TRBV6-1 to TRBJ2-5; a possible D gene is TRBD2 (7 bases). Germline CDR1 MNHNS, CDR2 SASEGT. Trimming cost V 11 bases and J 1 base, with 14 bases left between them. The CDR3 extends over 13 amino acids. The CDR3 loop is CAGRRGPQETQYF. Here the CDR3 DNA reads TGTGCCGGGCGGCGGGGGCCCCAAGAGACCCAGTACTTC.

This clonotype was seen at least ten times. This chain uses TRBV2 with TRBJ2-1; D uncertain. Trimming removed 0 bases at V and 7 bases at J, with 10 bases between. This CDR3 has 14 amino acids. Germline CDR1 reads SNHLY; CDR2 reads FYNNEI. CDR3: CASSEAAVGNEQFF. The CDR3 nucleotides are TGTGCCAGCAGTGAAGCAGCCGTGGGGAATGAGCAGTTCTTC.

This clonotype was observed a handful of times. The genes are TRBV27 and TRBJ2-4, with 7 bases fitting TRBD2. This CDR3 comprises 16 residues. Unmatched junction bases numbered 4, after V lost 0 bases and J lost 2 bases. Germline-derived CDR1 and CDR2 are MNHEY and SMNVEV (reference sequence). The CDR3 DNA reads as TGTGCCAGCAGTTTATCCAGCGGGATCCCCAAAAACATTCAGTACTTC. The encoded protein is CASSLSSGIPKNIQYF.

In this sample, this clonotype turned up a few times. The V gene is TRBV11-2, the J gene TRBJ2-1; perhaps D is TRBD1 or TRBD2 (5 bases each). The germline V gene has CDR1 SGHAT and CDR2 FQNNGV. V lost 2 bases, J lost 8 bases, and 16 bases lay in between. CDR3 length: 15 amino acids. As DNA, the CDR3 is TGTGCCAGCAGCTTATGGGGGACCCTTAAGGATGAGCAGTTCTTC. Its protein is CASSLWGTLKDEQFF.

The rearrangement uses TRBV4-2 and TRBJ1-1; perhaps TRBD1 as D (5 bases). The CDR3 is made up of 15 amino acids. Trimming took 1 base from V and 2 from J, leaving 11 bases between them. Germline-derived CDR1 and CDR2 are LGHNA and YNFKEQ. The CDR3 coding sequence is TGTGCCAGCAGCCAAGCAGCGGGGCCAAACACTGAAGCTTTCTTT. Its protein is CASSQAAGPNTEAFF.

V is TRBV20-1 and J is TRBJ2-2; 11 bases match TRBD1. The V segment lost 6 bases and the J segment 7 bases; nucleotides outside the gene matches: 7. The CDR3 runs 14 residues. Per the germline V gene, CDR1 is DFQATT and CDR2 is SNEGSKA (reference sequence). The CDR3 DNA reads as TGCAGTGCCAGACGGACAGGGGGCAGCGGGGAGCTGTTTTTT. It specifies CSARRTGGSGELFF.

This clonotype was picked up a small number of times. The gene calls are TRBV5-5 and TRBJ2-7; TRBD2 is a possible D gene (6 bases). Germline CDR1 is SGHKS and CDR2 is YYEKEE (reference sequence). CDR3 length equals 15 residues. V lost 5 bases and J lost 4, with 19 bases in between. The CDR3 DNA is TGTGCCAGCAGACTGGAGGGTCCAGAGGTATACGAGCAGTACTTC. Translating gives CASRLEGPEVYEQYF. Looking up the rest from reference TRBV5-5 and TRBJ2-7 gives the full variable domain: DAGVTQSPTHLIKTRGQQVTLRCSPISGHKSVSWYQQVLGQGPQFIFQYYEKEERGRGNFPDRFSARQFPNYSSELNVNALLLGDSALYLCASRLEGPEVYEQYFGPGTRLTVT.

V and J are TRBV7-2 and TRBJ1-4, with D perhaps matching TRBD1 (5 bases). V dropped 1 base and J dropped 5 bases, with 11 bases sitting between them. Germline-derived CDR1 and CDR2 are SGHTA and FQGNSA. The CDR3 is 15 residues long. The CDR3 nucleotides are TGTGCCAGCAGCTTAGGGGGGGGACGGAATGAAAAACTGTTTTTT. Amino acid sequence: CASSLGGGRNEKLFF.

J is TRBJ2-7 and V is TRBV6-1; 7 positions match TRBD1. The CDR3 runs to 14 residues. V lost 4 bases, J lost 2 bases, and 5 bases stayed unmatched. Germline V gene sequence: CDR1 MNHNS, CDR2 SASEGT. CDR3 sequence: CASSGRTGAYEQYF. CDR3 bases: TGTGCCAGCAGTGGGCGAACAGGGGCCTACGAGCAGTACTTC.

The DNA of the CDR3 is TGTGCCAGCAGTAGGGACAGGGACAACACCGGGGAGCTGTTTTTT. This codes for CASSRDRDNTGELFF. V is TRBV12-3 or TRBV12-4 and J is TRBJ2-2, with 9 bases identical to TRBD1. This CDR3 has 15 residues. The trim removed 5 bases at V and 2 bases at J, leaving 3 bases unmatched.

This chain links TRBV11-3 with TRBJ2-1; 8 nucleotides align to TRBD2. CDR3 length: 17 residues. The germline V gene encodes CDR1 SGHNT and CDR2 YENEEA. V dropped 5 bases and J dropped 6; count of bases not matched to a gene: 15. Here the CDR3 DNA reads TGTGCCAGCAGCACCTACCTGGGGTCTAGCGGGCTCAATGAGCAGTTCTTC. Its translation is CASSTYLGSSGLNEQFF.

This clonotype was counted ten times or more. The V call is TRBV29-1, the J call TRBJ2-1; D is undetermined. This CDR3 region has 10 residues. Trimming cost V 5 bases and J 5 bases, with 4 bases left between them. CDR1 SQVTM and CDR2 ANQGSEA come from the germline V gene. Here the CDR3 DNA reads TGCAGCGTTTCGGACAATGAGCAGTTCTTC. Protein: CSVSDNEQFF.

The chain recombines TRBV13 with TRBJ1-5, with unresolved D. Germline-derived CDR1 and CDR2 are PRHDT and FYEKMQ (reference sequence). This CDR3 is 13 amino acids long. With 3 bases removed from V and 3 bases from J, the gap between germline ends came to 6 bases. CDR3 region: CASSFRYNQPQHF. In DNA, the CDR3 is TGTGCCAGCAGCTTTCGGTACAATCAGCCCCAGCATTTT.

This clonotype turned up a few times. The chain combines TRBV12-2 with TRBJ2-4; the D call TRBD2 from the table was never checked on the DNA. TRBV12-2 is a pseudogene. The CDR3 extends over 17 amino acids. In DNA, the CDR3 is TGTGCAAGTCGCTTAGTACTTAGCGGGAGGCGGGGTAACATTCAGTACTTC. Its translation: CASRLVLSGRRGNIQYF.

This clonotype occurred many times. CDR3 nucleotide sequence: TGTGCCAGCAGCACAAGCCCTGGGGAAAAACTGTTTTTT. This codes for CASSTSPGEKLFF. V is TRBV9 and J is TRBJ1-4; D unclear. The CDR3 sequence is 13 residues long. The germline V gene encodes CDR1 SGDLS and CDR2 YYNGEE. Trimming stripped 4 bases from V and 8 bases from J, with 12 bases between.

V is TRBV28 and J is TRBJ2-7, with 7 positions matching TRBD1. CDR1 is MDHEN, CDR2 SYDVKM, per germline. V trimming: 4 bases; J trimming: 3 bases; junction bases outside the gene matches: 9. There are 15 residues in the CDR3. Written as DNA, the CDR3 is TGTGCCAGCAGTTCTGGGGACAGCCTTGGCTACGAGCAGTACTTC. Translation gives CASSSGDSLGYEQYF.

The sample holds a few counts of this clonotype. J is TRBJ2-3 and V is TRBV29-1, with D possibly being TRBD1 or TRBD2 (5 bases each). The germline V and J ends were trimmed by 3 bases and 0 bases, with 16 bases remaining between them. The germline V gene has CDR1 SQVTM and CDR2 ANQGSEA. This CDR3 contains 16 residues. The CDR3, as DNA: TGCAGCGTTGAGTGGACGGGGCGCCCTAGCACAGATACGCAGTATTTT. Translating it yields CSVEWTGRPSTDTQYF.

On this clonotype: A much bigger clone sits one base away, suggesting this may be a read error. V is TRBV20-1 and J is TRBJ1-2, with D uncertain. CDR3 length: 13 amino acids. Germline values: CDR1 DFQATT, CDR2 SNEGSKA (reference sequence). CDR3: CSAGDGQSHGYTF. The CDR3 coding sequence is TGCAGTGCTGGAGATGGGCAGAGCCATGGCTACACCTTC.

This clonotype was detected a few times. This chain links TRBV11-2 with TRBJ2-3, with 7 bases that match TRBD1. CDR1 is SGHAT, CDR2 FQNNGV, per germline. CDR3 length equals 15 residues. The trim removed 5 bases at V and 3 bases at J, leaving 8 bases unmatched. CDR3 in DNA: TGTGCCAGCAGCAACCGACAGGGTGTAACAGATACGCAGTATTTT. This codes for CASSNRQGVTDTQYF.